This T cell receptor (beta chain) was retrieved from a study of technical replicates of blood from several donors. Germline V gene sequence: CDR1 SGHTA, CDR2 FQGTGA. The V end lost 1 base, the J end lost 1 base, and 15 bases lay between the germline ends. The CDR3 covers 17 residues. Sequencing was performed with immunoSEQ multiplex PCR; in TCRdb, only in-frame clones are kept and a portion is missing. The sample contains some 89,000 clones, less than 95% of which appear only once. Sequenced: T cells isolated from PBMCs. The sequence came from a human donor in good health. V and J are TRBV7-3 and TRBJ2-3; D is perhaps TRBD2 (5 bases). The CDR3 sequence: CASSLIGPGVRTDTQYF. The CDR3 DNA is TGTGCCAGCAGCTTAATTGGACCCGGGGTCCGCACAGATACGCAGTATTTT.